Presented here are 3 T cell receptor beta chains from one specimen sequenced in a study of blood T cell repertoires in COVID-19. Data came from immunoSEQ multiplex PCR; TCRdb stores just in-frame clones and leaves some out. The table includes around 130,000 clones, under 85% detected once. Sequencing was performed on peripheral blood. These receptors originate from a man between 40 and 49 years old with active or convalescent COVID-19.

The J gene is TRBJ2-5, the V gene TRBV2; no clear D gene. Germline V gene lookup returns CDR1 SNHLY and CDR2 FYNNEI. CDR3 length: 14 residues. Trimming left V 6 bases short and J 0 bases short, with 11 bases between. DNA for the CDR3: TGTGCCAGCAGCCTCGGTTCGTACCAAGAGACCCAGTACTTC. Its protein product is CASSLGSYQETQYF.

The chain has TRBV10-3 and TRBJ2-1; 13 positions match TRBD2. Germline V gene data show CDR1 as ENHRY and CDR2 as SYGVKD. With V trimmed by 3 bases and J by 0 bases, 2 bases remained unmatched. CDR3 size: 17 residues. The CDR3 DNA sequence: TGTGCCATCAGTGACGGGACTAGCGGGGCCTCCTACAATGAGCAGTTCTTC. Protein sequence: CAISDGTSGASYNEQFF.

V usage is TRBV19 and J usage is TRBJ1-5; possibly TRBD1 for D (5 bases). This CDR3 spans 15 amino acids. Germline-derived CDR1 and CDR2 are LNHDA and SQIVND (reference sequence). V was clipped by 7 bases and J by 0 bases, with 13 bases between them. The CDR3 region has the DNA TGTGCCAGTATCGAGACAGCTAATAGCAATCAGCCCCAGCATTTT. It yields the protein CASIETANSNQPQHF.